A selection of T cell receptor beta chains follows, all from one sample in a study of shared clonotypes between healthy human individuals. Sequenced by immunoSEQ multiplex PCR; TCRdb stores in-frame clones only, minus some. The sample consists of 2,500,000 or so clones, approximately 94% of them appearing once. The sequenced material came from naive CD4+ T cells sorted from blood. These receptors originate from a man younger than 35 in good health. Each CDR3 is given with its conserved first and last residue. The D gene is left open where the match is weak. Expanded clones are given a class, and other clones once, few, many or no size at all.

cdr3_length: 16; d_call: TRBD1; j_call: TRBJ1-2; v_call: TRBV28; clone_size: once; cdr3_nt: TGTGCCAGCAGCCTAGGACAGGGGATCGGAATATGGGGCTACACCTTC; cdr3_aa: CASSLGQGIGIWGYTF
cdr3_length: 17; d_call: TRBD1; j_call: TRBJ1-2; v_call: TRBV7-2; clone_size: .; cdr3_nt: TGTGCCAGCAGCTTAGTATCCGGGACAGGGGTAGGCTATGGCTACACCTTC; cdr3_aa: CASSLVSGTGVGYGYTF
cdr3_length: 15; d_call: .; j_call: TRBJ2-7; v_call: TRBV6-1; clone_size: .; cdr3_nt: TGTGCCAGCAGTGAAGCAGGACTTGGGTTGTCCGAGCAGTACTTC; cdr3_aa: CASSEAGLGLSEQYF
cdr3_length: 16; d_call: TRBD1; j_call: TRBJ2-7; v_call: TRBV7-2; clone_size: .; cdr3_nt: TGTGCCAGCAGCTTACAAGCCGGGACAGGGGGGAGCGAGCAGTACTTC; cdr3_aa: CASSLQAGTGGSEQYF
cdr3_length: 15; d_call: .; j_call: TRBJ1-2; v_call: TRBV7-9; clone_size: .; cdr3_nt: TGTGCCAGCAGCTTAGGCGGGGGGGCCGGCGGTGGCTACACCTTC; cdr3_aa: CASSLGGGAGGGYTF
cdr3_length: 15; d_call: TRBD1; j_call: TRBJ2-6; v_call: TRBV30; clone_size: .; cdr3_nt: TGTGCCTGGGGACGAGACAGGGGAAAAGCCAACGTCCTGACTTTC; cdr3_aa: CAWGRDRGKANVLTF
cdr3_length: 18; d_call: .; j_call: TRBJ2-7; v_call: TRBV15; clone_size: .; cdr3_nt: TGTGCCACCAGCAGAGCCGATAAGTTCAGCACACGTTCCCACGAGCAGTACTTC; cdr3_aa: CATSRADKFSTRSHEQYF
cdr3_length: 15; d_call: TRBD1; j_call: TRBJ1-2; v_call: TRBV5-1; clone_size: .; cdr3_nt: TGCGCCAGCAGCTTGGGTCGACAGGGGGCAAACGGCTACACCTTC; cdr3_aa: CASSLGRQGANGYTF
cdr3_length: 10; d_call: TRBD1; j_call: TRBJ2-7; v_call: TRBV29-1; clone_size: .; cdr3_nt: TGCAGCGTGACAACGGACAGGGCCGGCTTC; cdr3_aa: CSVTTDRAGF
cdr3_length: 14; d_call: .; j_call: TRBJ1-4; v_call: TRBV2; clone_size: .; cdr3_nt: TGTGCCAGCATGGGCCGAATTGTCGTTGAAAAACTGTTTTTT; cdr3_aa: CASMGRIVVEKLFF
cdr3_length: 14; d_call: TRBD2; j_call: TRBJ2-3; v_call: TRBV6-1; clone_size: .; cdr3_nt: TGTGCCAGCAGTATAGCGGGGGGCCGAGATACGCAGTATTTT; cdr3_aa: CASSIAGGRDTQYF
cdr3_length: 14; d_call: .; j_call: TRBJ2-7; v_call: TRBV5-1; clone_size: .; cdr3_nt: TGCGCCAGCAGCTTGGATAGCGGCTCCTACGAGCAGTACTTC; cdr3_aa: CASSLDSGSYEQYF
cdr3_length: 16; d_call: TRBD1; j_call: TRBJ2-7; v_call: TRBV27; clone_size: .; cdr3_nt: TGTGCCAGCAGTTTCCTCACGACAGGGTTTCTATACGAGCAGTACTTC; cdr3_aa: CASSFLTTGFLYEQYF
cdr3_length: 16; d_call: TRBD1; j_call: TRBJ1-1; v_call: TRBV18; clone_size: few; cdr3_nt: TGTGCCAGCTCACCTTTTCCGGGACAGGGCAACACTGAAGCTTTCTTT; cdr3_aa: CASSPFPGQGNTEAFF
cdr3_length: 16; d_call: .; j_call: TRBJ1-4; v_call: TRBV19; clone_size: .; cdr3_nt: TGTGCCAGTAGTCCGTCCTCAGGGGTTAGTCGTAAAAAACTGTTTTTT; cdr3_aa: CASSPSSGVSRKKLFF
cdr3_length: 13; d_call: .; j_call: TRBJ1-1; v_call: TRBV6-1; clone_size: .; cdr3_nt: TGTGCCAGCAGTTTTACGGTTAACACTGAAGCTTTCTTT; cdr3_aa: CASSFTVNTEAFF
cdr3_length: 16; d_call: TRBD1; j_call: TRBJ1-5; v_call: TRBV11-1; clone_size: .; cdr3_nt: TGTGCCAGCAGCCTTTACCGGGACAGGGAACGTCAGCCCCAGCATTTT; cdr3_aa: CASSLYRDRERQPQHF
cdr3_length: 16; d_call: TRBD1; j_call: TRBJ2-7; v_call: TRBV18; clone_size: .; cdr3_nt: TGTGCCAGCTCACCATCCACAGGGGGATTCACCTACGAGCAGTACTTC; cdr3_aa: CASSPSTGGFTYEQYF
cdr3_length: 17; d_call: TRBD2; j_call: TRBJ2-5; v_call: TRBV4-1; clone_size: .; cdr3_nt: TGCGCCAGCAGCCAAGGTGGGCTAGCGGGAACACAAGAGACCCAGTACTTC; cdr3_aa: CASSQGGLAGTQETQYF
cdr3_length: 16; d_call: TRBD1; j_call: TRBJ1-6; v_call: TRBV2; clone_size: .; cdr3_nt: TGTGCCAGCAGTGTAGGACAGGGGCGATATAATTCACCCCTCCACTTT; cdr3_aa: CASSVGQGRYNSPLHF
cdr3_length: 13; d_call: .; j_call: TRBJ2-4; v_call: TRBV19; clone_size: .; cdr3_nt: TGTGCCAGTAGTATAGCCCCAAGTAACATTCAGTACTTC; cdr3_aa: CASSIAPSNIQYF
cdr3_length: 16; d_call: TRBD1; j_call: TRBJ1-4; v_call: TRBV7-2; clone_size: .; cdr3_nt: TGTGCCAGCAGCACGGACAGGGTACGTGCTAATGAAAAACTGTTTTTT; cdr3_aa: CASSTDRVRANEKLFF
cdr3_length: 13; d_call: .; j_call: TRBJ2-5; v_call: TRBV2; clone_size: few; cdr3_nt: TGTGCCAGCAGTGATGGCTACCAAGAGACCCAGTACTTC; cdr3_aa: CASSDGYQETQYF
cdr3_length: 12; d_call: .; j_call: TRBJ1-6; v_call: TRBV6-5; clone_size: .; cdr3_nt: TGTGCCAGCAGTAGGCTATCCTCGTCCCTCCACTTT; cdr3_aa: CASSRLSSSLHF
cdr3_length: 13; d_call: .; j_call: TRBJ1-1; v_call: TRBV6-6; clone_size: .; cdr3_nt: .; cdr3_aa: CASSSSGSTEAFF
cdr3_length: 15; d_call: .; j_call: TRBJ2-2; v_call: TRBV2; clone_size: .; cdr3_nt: TGTGCCAGCGAGAAAGAAGGGCCGAACACCGGGGAGCTGTTTTTT; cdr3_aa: CASEKEGPNTGELFF
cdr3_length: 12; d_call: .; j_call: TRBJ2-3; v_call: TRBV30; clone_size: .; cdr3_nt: TGTGCCTGGAGTAGTGTAACAGATACGCAGTATTTT; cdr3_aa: CAWSSVTDTQYF
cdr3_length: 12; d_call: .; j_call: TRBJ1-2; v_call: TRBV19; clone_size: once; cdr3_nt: TGTGCCAGTAGTATAGCGGGATATGGCTACACCTTC; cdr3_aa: CASSIAGYGYTF
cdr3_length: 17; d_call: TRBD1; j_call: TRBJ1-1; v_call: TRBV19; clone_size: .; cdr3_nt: TGTGCCAGTAGTGTCCTTACTCTGGACAGGAAGAACACTGAAGCTTTCTTT; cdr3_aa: CASSVLTLDRKNTEAFF
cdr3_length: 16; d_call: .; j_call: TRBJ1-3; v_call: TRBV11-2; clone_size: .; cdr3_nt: TGTGCCAGCAGCTCAAGACAGCAGCTCTCTGGAAACACCATATATTTT; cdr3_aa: CASSSRQQLSGNTIYF
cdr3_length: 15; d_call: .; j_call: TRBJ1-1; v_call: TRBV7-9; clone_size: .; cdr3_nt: TGTGCCAGCAGCTTAGCGGGACGGGAAAACACTGAAGCTTTCTTT; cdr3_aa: CASSLAGRENTEAFF
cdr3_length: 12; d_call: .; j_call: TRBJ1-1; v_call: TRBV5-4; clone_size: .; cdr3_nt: TGTGCCAGCAGCTTGGGGGGGCGGGGATTCAACTTT; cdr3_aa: CASSLGGRGFNF
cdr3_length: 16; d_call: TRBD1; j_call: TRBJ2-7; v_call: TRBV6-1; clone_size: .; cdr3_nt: TGTGCCAGCAGTGTGAATCAGTGGACAGGCCCCTACGAGCAGTACTTC; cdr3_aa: CASSVNQWTGPYEQYF
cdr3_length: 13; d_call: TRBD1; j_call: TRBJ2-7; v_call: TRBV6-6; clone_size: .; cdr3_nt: TGTGCCAGCAGAAACAGGGGAAGGTGGGAGCAGTACTTC; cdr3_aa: CASRNRGRWEQYF
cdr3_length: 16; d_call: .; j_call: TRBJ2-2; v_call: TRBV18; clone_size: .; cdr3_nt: TGTGCCAGCTCATCCCTCTCGGGAAGGAACACCGGGGAGCTGTTTTTT; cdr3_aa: CASSSLSGRNTGELFF
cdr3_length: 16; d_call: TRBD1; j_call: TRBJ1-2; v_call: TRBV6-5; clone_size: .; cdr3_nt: TGTGCCAGCAGTTACTCCGGACAGGGACCTCACTATGGCTACACCTTC; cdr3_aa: CASSYSGQGPHYGYTF
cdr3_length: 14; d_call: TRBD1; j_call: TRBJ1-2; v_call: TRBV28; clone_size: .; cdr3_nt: TGTGCCAGCAGGAGACAGGGGTTTCTCTATGGCTACACCTTC; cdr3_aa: CASRRQGFLYGYTF
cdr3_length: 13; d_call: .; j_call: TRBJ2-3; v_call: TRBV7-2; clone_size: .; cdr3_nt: TGTGCCAGCAGCGAAACCCGCCCCCCTACGCAGTATTTT; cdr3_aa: CASSETRPPTQYF
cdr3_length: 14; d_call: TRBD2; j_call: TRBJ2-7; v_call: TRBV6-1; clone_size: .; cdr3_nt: TGTGCCAGCAGCCCGACTAGCGGGGGGACCGAGCAGTACTTC; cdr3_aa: CASSPTSGGTEQYF
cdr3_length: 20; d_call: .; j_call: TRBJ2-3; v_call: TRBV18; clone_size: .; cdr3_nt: TGTGCCAGCTCACCCCCAGGGTTCGGTTCCGCGGTCCCTAGCACAGATACGCAGTATTTT; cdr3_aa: CASSPPGFGSAVPSTDTQYF
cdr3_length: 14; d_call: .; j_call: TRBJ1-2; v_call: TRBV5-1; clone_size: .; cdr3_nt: TGCGCCAGCAGCTTCGAGGATCGGGGATATGGCTACACCTTC; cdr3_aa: CASSFEDRGYGYTF
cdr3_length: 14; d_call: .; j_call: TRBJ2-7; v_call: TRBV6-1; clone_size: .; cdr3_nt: TGTGCCAGCAGTGAACAAGGGTACGGAAACGAGCAGTACTTC; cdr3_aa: CASSEQGYGNEQYF
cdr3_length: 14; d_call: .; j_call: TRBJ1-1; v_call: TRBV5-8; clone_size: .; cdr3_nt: TGTGCCAGCAGCTTGTCATCGCTGAACACTGAAGCTTTCTTT; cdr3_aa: CASSLSSLNTEAFF
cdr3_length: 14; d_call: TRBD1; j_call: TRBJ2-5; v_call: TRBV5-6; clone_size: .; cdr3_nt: TGTGCCAGCAGCATGGACAGGGTACAAGAGACCCAGTACTTC; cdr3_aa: CASSMDRVQETQYF
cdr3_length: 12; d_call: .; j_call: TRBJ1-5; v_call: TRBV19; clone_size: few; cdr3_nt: TGTGCCAGTAGGGGAGCGGGTCAGCCCCAGCATTTT; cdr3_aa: CASRGAGQPQHF
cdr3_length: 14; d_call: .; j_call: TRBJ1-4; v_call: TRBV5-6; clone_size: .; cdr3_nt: TGTGCCAGCAGCTCGCGGGACATTAGTGAAAAACTGTTTTTT; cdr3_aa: CASSSRDISEKLFF
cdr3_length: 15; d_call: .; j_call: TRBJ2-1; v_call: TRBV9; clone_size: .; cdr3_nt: TGTGCCAGCAGCGTAGTCCAGGGATCCTACAATGAGCAGTTCTTC; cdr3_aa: CASSVVQGSYNEQFF
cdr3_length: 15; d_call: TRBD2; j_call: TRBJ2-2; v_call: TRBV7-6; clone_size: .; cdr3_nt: TGTGCCAGCAGTTCGACTAGCGGGAACACCGGGGAGCTGTTTTTT; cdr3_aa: CASSSTSGNTGELFF
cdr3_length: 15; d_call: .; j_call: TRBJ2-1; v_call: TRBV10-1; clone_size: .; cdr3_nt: TGCGCCAGCAGTGATGGCGGCCTAGCCTACAATGAGCAGTTCTTC; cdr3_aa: CASSDGGLAYNEQFF
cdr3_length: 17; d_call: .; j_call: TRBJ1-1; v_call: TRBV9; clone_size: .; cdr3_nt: TGTGCCAGCAGCGTAGGAGTGACTGGGGAATTTAACACTGAAGCTTTCTTT; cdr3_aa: CASSVGVTGEFNTEAFF
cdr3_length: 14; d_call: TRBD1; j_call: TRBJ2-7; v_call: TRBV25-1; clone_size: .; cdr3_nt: TGTGCCAGCAGTGGGGGACAGGGGGCGTACGAGCAGTACTTC; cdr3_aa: CASSGGQGAYEQYF
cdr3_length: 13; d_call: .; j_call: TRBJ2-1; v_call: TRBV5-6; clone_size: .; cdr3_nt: TGTGCCAGCAGCTTTAACAGTCCTTCCGAGCAGTTCTTC; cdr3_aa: CASSFNSPSEQFF
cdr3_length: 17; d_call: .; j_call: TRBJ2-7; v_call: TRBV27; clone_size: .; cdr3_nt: TGTGCCAGAGGGGAACGAGTGAACAGGGTCTATGGGTACGAGCAGTACTTC; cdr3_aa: CARGERVNRVYGYEQYF
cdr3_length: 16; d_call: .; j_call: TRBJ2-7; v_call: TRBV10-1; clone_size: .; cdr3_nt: TGCGCCAGCAGTGTGCCCAATAGCGAGGGCTCCTACGAGCAGTACTTC; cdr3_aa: CASSVPNSEGSYEQYF
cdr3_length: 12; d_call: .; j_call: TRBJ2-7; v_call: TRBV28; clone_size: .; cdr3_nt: TGTGCCAGCAGTTCCAACCCACAGGGGCAGTACTTC; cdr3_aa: CASSSNPQGQYF
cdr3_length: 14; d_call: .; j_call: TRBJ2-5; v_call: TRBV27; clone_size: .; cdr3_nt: TGTGCCAGCAGTTCGTCCGGACATGGAGAGACCCAGTACTTC; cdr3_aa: CASSSSGHGETQYF
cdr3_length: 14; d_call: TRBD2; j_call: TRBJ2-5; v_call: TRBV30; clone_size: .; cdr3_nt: TGTGCCTGGAGTGTAGGGACTAGCGCCGTGGCCCAGTACTTC; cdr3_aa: CAWSVGTSAVAQYF
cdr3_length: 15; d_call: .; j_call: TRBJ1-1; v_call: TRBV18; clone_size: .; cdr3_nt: TGTGCCAGCTCACCACCGAAAGGGGCTGGGTCTGAAGCTTTCTTT; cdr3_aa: CASSPPKGAGSEAFF
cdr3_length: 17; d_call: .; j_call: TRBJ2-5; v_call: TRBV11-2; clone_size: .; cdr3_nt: TGTGCCAGCAGCTCAGGGGCGGCGCGGGAGCGCGGAGAGACCCAGTACTTC; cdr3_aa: CASSSGAARERGETQYF
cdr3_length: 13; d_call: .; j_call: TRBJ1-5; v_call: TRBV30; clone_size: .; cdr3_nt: TGTGCCTGGAGTTTGGGTGATGGTCAGCCCCAGCATTTT; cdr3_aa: CAWSLGDGQPQHF